This T cell receptor (beta chain) was documented in a study of T cells in Graves' hyperthyroidism and ophthalmopathy. The V gene's germline CDR1 is MDHEN and CDR2 SYDVKM. This CDR3 is 14 amino acids long. Study-level findings and limits: Blood samples included most of the expanded thyroid clonotypes exceeding 0.001.

This clonotype has a handful of counts. What it binds is not known. One end of the junction does not line up with germline, which may come from a read error. Newly diagnosed hyperthyroidism, duration under 2 months, in patients aged 18 to 65. Fresh peripheral blood, about 9.3 ml, yielded the PBMCs. Amplification of TCR beta CDR3 regions was performed using RNA transcripts as template. HTBI primers were employed in a first-round RT-PCR of the TCR CDR3. TCRdb used MiXCR to reprocess the multiplex PCR reads, holding one entry per CDR3 protein. This table holds approximately 510,000 distinct CDR3 sequences, more than 20% found once.

Sequencing was performed on blood. The chain recombines TRBV28 with TRBJ2-4; D not resolved. The sequence was obtained from a man aged 18-30 years with Graves' hyperthyroidism. The CDR3 is CASSPADAKNIKYF. In nucleotides, the CDR3 is TGTGCCAGCAGTCCAGCCGATGCCAAAAACATTAAGTACTTC.